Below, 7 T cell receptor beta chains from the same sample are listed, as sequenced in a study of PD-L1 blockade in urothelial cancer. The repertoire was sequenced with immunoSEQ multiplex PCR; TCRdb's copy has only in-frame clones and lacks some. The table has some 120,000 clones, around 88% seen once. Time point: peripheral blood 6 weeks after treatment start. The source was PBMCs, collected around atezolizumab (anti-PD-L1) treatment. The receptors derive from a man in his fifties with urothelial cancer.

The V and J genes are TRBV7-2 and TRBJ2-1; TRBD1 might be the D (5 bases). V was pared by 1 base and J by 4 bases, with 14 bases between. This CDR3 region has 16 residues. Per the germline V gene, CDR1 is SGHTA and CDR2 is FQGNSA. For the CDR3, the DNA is TGTGCCAGCAGCTTAGTTCCCCAGGGTGCGTACAATGAGCAGTTCTTC. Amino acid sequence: CASSLVPQGAYNEQFF.

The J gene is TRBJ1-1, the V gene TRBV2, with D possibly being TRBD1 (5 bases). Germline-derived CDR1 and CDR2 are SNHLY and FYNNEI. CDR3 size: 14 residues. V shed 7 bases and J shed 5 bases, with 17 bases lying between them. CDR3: CASTREEGMTEAFF. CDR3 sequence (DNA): TGTGCCAGCACGAGAGAGGAGGGGATGACTGAAGCTTTCTTT.

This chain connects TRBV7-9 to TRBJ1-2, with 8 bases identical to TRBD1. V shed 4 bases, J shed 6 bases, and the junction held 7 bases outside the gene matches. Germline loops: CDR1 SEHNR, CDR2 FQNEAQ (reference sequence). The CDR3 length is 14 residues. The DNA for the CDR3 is TGTGCCAGCAGCTCTGTCCAGGGGGCGCATGGCTACACCTTC. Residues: CASSSVQGAHGYTF.

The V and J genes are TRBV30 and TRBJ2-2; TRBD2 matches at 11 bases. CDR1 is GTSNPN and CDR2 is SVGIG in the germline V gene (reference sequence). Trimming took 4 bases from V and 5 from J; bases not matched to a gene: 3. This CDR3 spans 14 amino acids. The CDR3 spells CAWTLAGGTGELFF. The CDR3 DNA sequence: TGTGCCTGGACCTTAGCGGGAGGGACCGGGGAGCTGTTTTTT.

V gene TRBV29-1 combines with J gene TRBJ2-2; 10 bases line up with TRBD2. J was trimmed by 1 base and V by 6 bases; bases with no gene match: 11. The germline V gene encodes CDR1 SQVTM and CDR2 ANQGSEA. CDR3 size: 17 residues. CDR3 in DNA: TGCAGCGTCCGCGGACTAGCGGAGAAAGGGAACACCGGGGAGCTGTTTTTT. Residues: CSVRGLAEKGNTGELFF.

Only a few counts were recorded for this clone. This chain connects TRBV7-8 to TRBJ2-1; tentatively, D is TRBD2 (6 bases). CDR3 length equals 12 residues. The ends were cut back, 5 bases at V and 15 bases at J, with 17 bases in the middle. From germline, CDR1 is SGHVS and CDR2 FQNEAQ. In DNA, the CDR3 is TGTGCCAGCAGCCCCGAACTAGCACGTCGGTTCTTC. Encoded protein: CASSPELARRFF.

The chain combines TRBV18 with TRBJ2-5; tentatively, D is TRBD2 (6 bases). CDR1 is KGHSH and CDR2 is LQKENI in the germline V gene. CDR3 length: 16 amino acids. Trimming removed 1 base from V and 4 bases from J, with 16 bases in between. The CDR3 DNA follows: TGTGCCAGCTCACCACTCTCGGGGGTTGGAGGAGAGACCCAGTACTTC. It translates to CASSPLSGVGGETQYF.